This T cell receptor (beta chain) is drawn from a study of blood T cell repertoires in COVID-19. Data came from immunoSEQ multiplex PCR; TCRdb stores just in-frame clones and leaves some out. The data show a few hundred thousand clones, approximately 90% seen once. V lost 0 bases and J lost 1, with 7 bases in between. Germline V gives CDR1 KGHSH, CDR2 LQKENI. The CDR3 covers 14 residues. The chain employs TRBV18 and TRBJ2-7; D call uncertain. Sequenced input: peripheral blood. This sequence originates from a man aged 18 to 30 with active or convalescent COVID-19. This CDR3 reads CASSPPWSSYEQYF. DNA for the CDR3: TGTGCCAGCTCACCACCGTGGAGTTCCTACGAGCAGTACTTC.